This T cell receptor (beta chain) was found in a study of shared clonotypes between healthy human individuals. Method: immunoSEQ multiplex PCR; TCRdb's copy keeps in-frame clones and lacks some. This table has around 990,000 clones, 60% to 85% appearing once. Study-wide points: Memory subsets had estimated richness that was generally smaller than that of naive subsets.

The CDR3 has 14 amino acids. The ends lost 5 bases at V and 3 bases at J; junction bases unmatched: 4. Germline V CDR1 and CDR2: SGHRS, YFSETQ. As for this clone: The antigen is unknown.

The sequencing input was memory CD4+ T cells from PBMCs. Regarding subset: CD45RA-negative fraction. The sequence was obtained from a man younger than 35 in good health. Some clones in this sample may be carry-over from other donors' samples. The rearrangement links TRBV5-1 to TRBJ1-1, with 10 bases fitting TRBD1. The CDR3 spells CASSTGTGDTEAFF. CDR3 DNA sequence: TGCGCCAGCAGTACCGGGACAGGGGACACTGAAGCTTTCTTT.